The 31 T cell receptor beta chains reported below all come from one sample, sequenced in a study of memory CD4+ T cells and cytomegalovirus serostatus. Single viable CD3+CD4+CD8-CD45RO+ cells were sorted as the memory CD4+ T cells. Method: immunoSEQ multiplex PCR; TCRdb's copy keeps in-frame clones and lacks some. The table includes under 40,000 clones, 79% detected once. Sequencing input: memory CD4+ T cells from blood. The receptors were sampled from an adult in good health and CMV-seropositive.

In DNA, the CDR3 is TGTGCCAGCAGCTTAGTTGTCTCCCCCGTCGGGCAGTACTTC. It is translated as CASSLVVSPVGQYF. The rearrangement uses TRBV11-2 and TRBJ2-7; D is ambiguous. Germline V lookup: CDR1 SGHAT, CDR2 FQNNGV. The CDR3 length is 14 residues. V shed 1 base and J shed 9 bases, with 16 bases lying between them.

In DNA form, the CDR3 reads TGCGCCAGCAGCTTACAATACAATGAGCAGTTCTTC. It encodes CASSLQYNEQFF. The rearrangement joins TRBV5-1 to TRBJ2-1; D unresolved. Per the germline V gene, CDR1 is SGHRS and CDR2 is YFSETQ. The CDR3 runs to 12 residues. V was pared by 2 bases and J by 4 bases, with 4 bases between.

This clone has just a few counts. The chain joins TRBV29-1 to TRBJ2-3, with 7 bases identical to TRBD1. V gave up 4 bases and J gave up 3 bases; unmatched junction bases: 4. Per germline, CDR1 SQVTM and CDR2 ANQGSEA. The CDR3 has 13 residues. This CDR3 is CSVAEGQTDTQYF. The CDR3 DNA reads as TGCAGCGTTGCTGAGGGACAGACAGATACGCAGTATTTT.

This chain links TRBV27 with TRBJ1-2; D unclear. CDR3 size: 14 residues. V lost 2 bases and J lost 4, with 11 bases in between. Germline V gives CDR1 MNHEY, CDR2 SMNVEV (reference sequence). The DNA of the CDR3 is TGTGCCAGCAGTTTAGCTCGGAGTTCCTATGGCTACACCTTC. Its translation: CASSLARSSYGYTF.

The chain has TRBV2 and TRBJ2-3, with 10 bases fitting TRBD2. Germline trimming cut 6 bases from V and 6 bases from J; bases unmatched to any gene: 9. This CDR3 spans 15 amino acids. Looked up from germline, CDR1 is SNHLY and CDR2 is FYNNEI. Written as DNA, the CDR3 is TGTGCCAGCAGAGGATCAGCGGGGGGGTGGGATACGCAGTATTTT. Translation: CASRGSAGGWDTQYF.

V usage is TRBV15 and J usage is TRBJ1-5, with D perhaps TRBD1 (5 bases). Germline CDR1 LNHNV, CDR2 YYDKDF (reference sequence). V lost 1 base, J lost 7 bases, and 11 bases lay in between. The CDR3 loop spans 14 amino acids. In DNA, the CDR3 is TGTGCCACCAGCAGAGTGGGGGGTGTGCAGCCCCAGCATTTT. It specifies CATSRVGGVQPQHF.

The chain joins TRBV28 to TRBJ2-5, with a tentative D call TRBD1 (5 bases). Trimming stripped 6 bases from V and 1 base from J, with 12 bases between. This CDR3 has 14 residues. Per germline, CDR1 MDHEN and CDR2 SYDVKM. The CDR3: CASSAQATQETQYF. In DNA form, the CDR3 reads TGTGCCAGCAGCGCACAGGCAACCCAAGAGACCCAGTACTTC.

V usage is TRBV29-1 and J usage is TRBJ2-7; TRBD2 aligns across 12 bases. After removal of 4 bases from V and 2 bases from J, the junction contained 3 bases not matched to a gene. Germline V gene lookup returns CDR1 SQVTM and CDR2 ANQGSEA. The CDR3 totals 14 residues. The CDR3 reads CSVAGLAGTYEQYF. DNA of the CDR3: TGCAGCGTTGCTGGACTAGCGGGAACCTACGAGCAGTACTTC.

The CDR3 nucleotides read TGTGCCAGCAGCCCCGACAGGGGAAGCAATCAGCCCCAGCATTTT. This translates into CASSPDRGSNQPQHF. V gene TRBV7-9 combines with J gene TRBJ1-5; 8 positions agree with TRBD1. Per the germline V gene, CDR1 is SEHNR and CDR2 is FQNEAQ (reference sequence). The CDR3 covers 15 residues. The ends lost 5 bases at V and 1 base at J; junction bases unmatched: 4. Full variable domain (rest looked up from reference TRBV7-9 and TRBJ1-5): DTGVSQNPRHKITKRGQNVTFRCDPISEHNRLYWYRQTLGQGPEFLTYFQNEAQLEKSRLLSDRFSAERPKGSFSTLEIQRTEQGDSAMYLCASSPDRGSNQPQHFGDGTRLSIL.

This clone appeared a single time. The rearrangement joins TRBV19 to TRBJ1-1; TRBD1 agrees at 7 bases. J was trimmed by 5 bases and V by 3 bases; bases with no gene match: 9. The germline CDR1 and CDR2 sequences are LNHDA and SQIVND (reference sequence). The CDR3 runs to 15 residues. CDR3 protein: CASSMGTTGETEAFF. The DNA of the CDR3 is TGTGCCAGTAGTATGGGAACCACAGGGGAAACTGAAGCTTTCTTT. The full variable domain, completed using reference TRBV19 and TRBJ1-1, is DGGITQSPKYLFRKEGQNVTLSCEQNLNHDAMYWYRQDPGQGLRLIYYSQIVNDFQKGDIAEGYSVSREKKESFPLTVTSAQKNPTAFYLCASSMGTTGETEAFFGQGTRLTVV.

The CDR3 coding sequence is TGTGCCAGTAGCAAGGGACAGGGGAGCGGCGAGCAGTACTTC. Its translation: CASSKGQGSGEQYF. The rearrangement links TRBV19 to TRBJ2-7; 10 bases align to TRBD1. V gave up 6 bases and J gave up 6 bases; unmatched junction bases: 8. In germline, CDR1 is LNHDA, CDR2 SQIVND (reference sequence). The CDR3 contains 14 residues.

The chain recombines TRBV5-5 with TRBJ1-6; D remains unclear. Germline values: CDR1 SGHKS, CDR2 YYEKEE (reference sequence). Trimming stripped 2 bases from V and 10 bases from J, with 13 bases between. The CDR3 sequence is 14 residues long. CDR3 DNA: TGTGCCAGCAGCTTTCAGACGCCCCGATCACCCCTCCACTTT. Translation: CASSFQTPRSPLHF. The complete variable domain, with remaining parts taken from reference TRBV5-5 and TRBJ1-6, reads DAGVTQSPTHLIKTRGQQVTLRCSPISGHKSVSWYQQVLGQGPQFIFQYYEKEERGRGNFPDRFSARQFPNYSSELNVNALLLGDSALYLCASSFQTPRSPLHFGNGTRLTVT.

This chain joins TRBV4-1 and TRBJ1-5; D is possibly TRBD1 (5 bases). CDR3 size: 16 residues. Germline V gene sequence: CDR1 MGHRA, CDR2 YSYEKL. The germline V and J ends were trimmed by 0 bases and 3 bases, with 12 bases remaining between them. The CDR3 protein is CASSQEESGLNQPQHF. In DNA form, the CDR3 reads TGCGCCAGCAGCCAAGAGGAGTCGGGGCTCAATCAGCCCCAGCATTTT.

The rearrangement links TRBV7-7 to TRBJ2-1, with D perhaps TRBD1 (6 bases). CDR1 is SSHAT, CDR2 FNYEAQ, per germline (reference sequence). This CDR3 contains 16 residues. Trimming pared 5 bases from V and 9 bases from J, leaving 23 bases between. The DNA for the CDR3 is TGTGCCAGCAGCCCCTCGTTTTCAGGGGCCTTCGGTGAGCAGTTCTTC. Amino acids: CASSPSFSGAFGEQFF.

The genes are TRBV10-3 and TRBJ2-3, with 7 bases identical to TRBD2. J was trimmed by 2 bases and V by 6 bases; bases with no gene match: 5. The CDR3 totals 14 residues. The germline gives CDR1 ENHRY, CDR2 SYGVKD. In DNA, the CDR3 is TGTGCCATCAGGGGAGGGAATTACACAGATACGCAGTATTTT. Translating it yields CAIRGGNYTDTQYF.

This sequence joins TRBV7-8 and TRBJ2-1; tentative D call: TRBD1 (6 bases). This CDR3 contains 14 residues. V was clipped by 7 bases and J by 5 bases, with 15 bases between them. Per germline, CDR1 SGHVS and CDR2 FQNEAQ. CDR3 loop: CASTAGTLDNEQFF. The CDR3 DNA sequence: TGTGCCAGCACAGCCGGGACACTAGACAATGAGCAGTTCTTC.

CDR3 in DNA: TGTGCCAGCAGTAGGGCGGGGGAGATAACAGATACGCAGTATTTT. This encodes CASSRAGEITDTQYF. This sequence joins TRBV6-5 and TRBJ2-3; 7 nucleotides line up with TRBD2. The germline gives CDR1 MNHEY, CDR2 SVGAGI. The CDR3 sequence is 15 residues long. V trimming: 5 bases; J trimming: 3 bases; junction bases outside the gene matches: 8.

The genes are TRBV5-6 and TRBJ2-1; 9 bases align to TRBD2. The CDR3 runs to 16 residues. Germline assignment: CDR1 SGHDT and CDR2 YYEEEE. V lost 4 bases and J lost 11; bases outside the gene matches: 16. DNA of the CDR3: TGTGCCAGCAGCCCCCGTGAGTTGCGGGAGGGCAGGAAGCAGTTCTTC. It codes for CASSPRELREGRKQFF.

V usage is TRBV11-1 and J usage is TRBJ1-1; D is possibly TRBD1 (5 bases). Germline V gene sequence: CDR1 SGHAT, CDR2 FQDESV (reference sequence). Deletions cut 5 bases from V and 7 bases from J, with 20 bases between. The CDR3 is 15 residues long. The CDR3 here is CASSPAEVGRVEAFF. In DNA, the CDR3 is TGTGCCAGCAGCCCAGCGGAGGTGGGGCGAGTTGAAGCTTTCTTT.

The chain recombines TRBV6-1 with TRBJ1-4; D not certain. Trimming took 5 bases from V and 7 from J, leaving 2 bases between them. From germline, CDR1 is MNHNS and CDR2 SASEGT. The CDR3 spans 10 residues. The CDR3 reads CASSLEKLFF. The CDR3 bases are TGTGCCAGCAGTCTTGAAAAACTGTTTTTT.

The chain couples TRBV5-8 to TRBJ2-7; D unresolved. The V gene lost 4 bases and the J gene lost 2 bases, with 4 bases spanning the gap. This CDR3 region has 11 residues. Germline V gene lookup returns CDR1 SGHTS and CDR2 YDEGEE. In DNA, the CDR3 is TGTGCCAGCAGCAGGACCTACGAGCAGTACTTC. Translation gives CASSRTYEQYF. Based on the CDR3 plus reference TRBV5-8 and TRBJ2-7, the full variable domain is EAGVTQSPTHLIKTRGQQATLRCSPISGHTSVYWYQQALGLGLQFLLWYDEGEERNRGNFPPRFSGRQFPNYSSELNVNALELEDSALYLCASSRTYEQYFGPGTRLTVT.

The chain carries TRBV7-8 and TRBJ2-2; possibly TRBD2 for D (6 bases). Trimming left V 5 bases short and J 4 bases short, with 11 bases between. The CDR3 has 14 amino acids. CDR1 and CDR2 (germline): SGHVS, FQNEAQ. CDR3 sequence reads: CASSPGRLTGELFF. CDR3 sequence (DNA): TGTGCCAGCAGCCCCGGGAGACTCACCGGGGAGCTGTTTTTT. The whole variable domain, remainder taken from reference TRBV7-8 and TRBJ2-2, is GAGVSQSPRYKVAKRGQDVALRCDPISGHVSLFWYQQALGQGPEFLTYFQNEAQLDKSGLPSDRFFAERPEGSVSTLKIQRTQQEDSAVYLCASSPGRLTGELFFGEGSRLTVL.

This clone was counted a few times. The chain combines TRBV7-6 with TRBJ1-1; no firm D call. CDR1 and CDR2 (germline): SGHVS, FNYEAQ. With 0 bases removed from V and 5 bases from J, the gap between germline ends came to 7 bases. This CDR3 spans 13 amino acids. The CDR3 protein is CASSLAERTEAFF. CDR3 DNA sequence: TGTGCCAGCAGCTTAGCTGAGAGAACTGAAGCTTTCTTT.

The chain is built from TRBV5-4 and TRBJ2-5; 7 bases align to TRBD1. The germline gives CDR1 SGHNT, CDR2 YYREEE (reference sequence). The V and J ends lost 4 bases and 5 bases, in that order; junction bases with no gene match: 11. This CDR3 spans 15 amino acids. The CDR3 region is CASSETGKGPETQYF. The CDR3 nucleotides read TGTGCCAGCAGCGAGACAGGGAAGGGTCCGGAGACCCAGTACTTC.

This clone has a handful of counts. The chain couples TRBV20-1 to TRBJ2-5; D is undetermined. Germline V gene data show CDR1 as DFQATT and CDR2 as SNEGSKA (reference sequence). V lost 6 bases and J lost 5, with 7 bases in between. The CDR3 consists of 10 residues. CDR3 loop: CSAFLETQYF. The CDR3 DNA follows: TGCAGTGCCTTCTTGGAGACCCAGTACTTC.

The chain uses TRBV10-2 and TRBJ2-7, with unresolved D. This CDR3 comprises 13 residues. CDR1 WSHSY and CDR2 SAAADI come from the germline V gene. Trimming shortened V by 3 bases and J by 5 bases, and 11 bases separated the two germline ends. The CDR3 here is CASSDQGFHEQYF. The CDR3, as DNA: TGCGCCAGCAGTGATCAAGGGTTTCACGAGCAGTACTTC.

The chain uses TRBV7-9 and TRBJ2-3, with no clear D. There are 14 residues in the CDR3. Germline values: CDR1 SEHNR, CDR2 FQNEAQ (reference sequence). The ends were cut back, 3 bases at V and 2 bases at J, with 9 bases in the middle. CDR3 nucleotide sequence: TGTGCCAGCAGCTTTTCCCTCCCCACAGATACGCAGTATTTT. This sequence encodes CASSFSLPTDTQYF.

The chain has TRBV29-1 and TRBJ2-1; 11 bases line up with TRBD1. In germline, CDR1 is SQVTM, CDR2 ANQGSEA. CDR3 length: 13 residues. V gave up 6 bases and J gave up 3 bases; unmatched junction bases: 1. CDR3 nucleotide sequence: TGCAGCGTCGGGACAGGGGGCTACAATGAGCAGTTCTTC. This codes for CSVGTGGYNEQFF.

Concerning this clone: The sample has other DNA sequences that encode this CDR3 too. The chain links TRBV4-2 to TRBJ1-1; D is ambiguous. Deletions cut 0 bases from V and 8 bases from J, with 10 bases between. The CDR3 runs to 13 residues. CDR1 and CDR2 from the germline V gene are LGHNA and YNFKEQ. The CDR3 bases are TGTGCCAGCAGCCAAGAATGGCAGGCCGAAGCTTTCTTT. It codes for CASSQEWQAEAFF.

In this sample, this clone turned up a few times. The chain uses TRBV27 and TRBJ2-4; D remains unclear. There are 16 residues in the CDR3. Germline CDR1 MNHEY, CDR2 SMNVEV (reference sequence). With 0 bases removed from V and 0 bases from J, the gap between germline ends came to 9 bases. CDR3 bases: TGTGCCAGCAGTTTATCTTTGGCCTTAGCCAAAAACATTCAGTACTTC. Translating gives CASSLSLALAKNIQYF.

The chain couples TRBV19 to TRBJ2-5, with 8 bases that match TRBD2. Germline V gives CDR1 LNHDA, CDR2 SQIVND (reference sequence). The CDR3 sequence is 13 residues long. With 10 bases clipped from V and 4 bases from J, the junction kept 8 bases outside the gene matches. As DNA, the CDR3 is TGTGCCACCCCCGGGGGGGGCGGAGAGACCCAGTACTTC. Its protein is CATPGGGGETQYF.